This T cell receptor (beta chain) emerged from a study of cytomegalovirus exposure and HLA in healthy donors. The sample holds one count of this clone. Its matching antigen is unknown. Study observations and caveats: In vitro testing confirmed a few CMV-associated chains as specific for CMV antigens.

13 Jbeta primers and 60 Vbeta primers were used for the PCR. Sequenced by immunoSEQ multiplex PCR; TCRdb stores in-frame clones only, minus some. This table has about 180,000 clones, less than 85% appearing once. In germline, CDR1 is LNHNV, CDR2 YYDKDF (reference sequence). V was clipped by 4 bases and J by 4 bases, with 31 bases between them. The CDR3 is made up of 20 amino acids. The receptor was isolated from a boy between 2 and 10 years old in good health and CMV-seronegative. The chain is built from TRBV15 and TRBJ2-5; D possibly corresponds to TRBD1 (5 bases). The sample was PBMCs. The CDR3 loop reads CATSTTQDTHINFYGETQYF. The DNA for the CDR3 is TGTGCCACCAGCACTACTCAGGACACTCACATCAACTTTTACGGAGAGACCCAGTACTTC.